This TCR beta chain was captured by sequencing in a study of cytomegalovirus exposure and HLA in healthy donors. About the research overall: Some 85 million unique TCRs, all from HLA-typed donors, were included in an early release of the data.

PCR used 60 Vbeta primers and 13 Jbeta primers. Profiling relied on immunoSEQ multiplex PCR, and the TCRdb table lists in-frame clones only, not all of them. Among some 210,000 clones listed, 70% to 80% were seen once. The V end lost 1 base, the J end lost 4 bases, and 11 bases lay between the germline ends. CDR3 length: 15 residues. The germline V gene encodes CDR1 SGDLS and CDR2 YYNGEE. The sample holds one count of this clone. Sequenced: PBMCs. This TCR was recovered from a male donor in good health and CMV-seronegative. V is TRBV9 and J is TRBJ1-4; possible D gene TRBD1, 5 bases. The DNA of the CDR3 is TGTGCCAGCAGCGTAACGGCGGGGGGTAATGAAAAACTGTTTTTT. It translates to CASSVTAGGNEKLFF.